Sequencing of this TCR beta chain was carried out in a study of blood T cell repertoires in COVID-19. About the research overall: Spain, Italy and the United States supplied samples that represented acute and convalescent COVID-19. From T cells, B-cell-depleted T cells, or PBMCs came the material, which was cDNA or gDNA.

In the authors' methods: Quantification of nucleated cells was approximated via reference gene primer amplification. Using immunoSEQ multiplex PCR, the repertoire was profiled, and TCRdb retains in-frame clones only, with some absent. The V and J calls and clone size come from that table; D and trimming were worked out from the DNA. The table has 200,000 to 300,000 clones, 75% to 90% seen once; the top ten hold under 2.5%. Per the germline V gene, CDR1 is LNHDA and CDR2 is SQIVND (reference sequence). This CDR3 comprises 16 residues. V gave up 9 bases and J gave up 2 bases, with 20 bases separating them.

The TCR comes from a man aged 30-40 years with active or convalescent COVID-19. V is TRBV19 and J is TRBJ1-5, with D perhaps matching TRBD1 (6 bases). The sample comprised peripheral blood. CDR3 protein: CASSATGFAGNQPQHF. The CDR3, as DNA: TGTGCCAGCTCCGCTACAGGGTTCGCTGGCAATCAGCCCCAGCATTTT.